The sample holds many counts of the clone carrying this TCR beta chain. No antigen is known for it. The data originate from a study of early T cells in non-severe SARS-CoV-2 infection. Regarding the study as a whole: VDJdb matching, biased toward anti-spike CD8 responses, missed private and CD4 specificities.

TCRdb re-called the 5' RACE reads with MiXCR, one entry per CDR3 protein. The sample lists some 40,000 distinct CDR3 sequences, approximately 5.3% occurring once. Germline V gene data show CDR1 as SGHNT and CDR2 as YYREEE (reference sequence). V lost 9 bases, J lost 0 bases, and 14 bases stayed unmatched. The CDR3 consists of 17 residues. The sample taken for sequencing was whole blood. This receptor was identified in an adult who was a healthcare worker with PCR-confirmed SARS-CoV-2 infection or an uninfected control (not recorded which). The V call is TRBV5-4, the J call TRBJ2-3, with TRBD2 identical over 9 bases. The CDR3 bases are TGTGCCACCCATAGCGGGGGAGCTTCTCAGAGCACAGATACGCAGTATTTT. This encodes CATHSGGASQSTDTQYF.